The TCR beta chain described here comes from a study of glioma-infiltrating T cells after dendritic cell vaccination listed by TCRdb under 2016. As for the study more broadly: The cohort included some 15 glioblastoma patients drawn from Phase I and II dendritic cell vaccination trials, of whom 9 were newly diagnosed and 6 had recurrent disease. Autologous tumor lysate-pulsed dendritic cell vaccination was administered to the patients between the early 2000s and the early 2010s. To make the vaccine, monocyte-derived dendritic cells were cultured for 7 to 8 days with IL-4 and GM-CSF and then pulsed overnight with autologous tumor lysate. Patients received three intradermal dendritic cell vaccine injections at biweekly intervals in the arm below the axilla. Tumor-infiltrating lymphocyte content was quantified and tumor and blood repertoires were compared in dendritic cell-vaccinated glioblastoma patients by deep sequencing of TCR beta CDR3 regions. Survival after dendritic cell vaccination was correlated with TCR sequencing metrics, including TIL content and tumor-blood repertoire overlap.

In the germline V gene, CDR1 corresponds to LGHNA and CDR2 to YSLEER. After removal of 0 bases from V and 5 bases from J, the junction retains 5 bases not matched to a gene. The CDR3 runs 16 amino acids, cysteine and phenylalanine included. CDR3 DNA only is kept here, 48 bases in frame from base 1. The immunoSEQ assay amplified TCRB CDR3 regions from approximately 2 micrograms of genomic DNA, or from all available DNA when less than that amount was available. The multiplex PCR relied on 60 forward primers for TCR V beta segments and 13 reverse primers for J beta segments. Synthetic control templates were spiked into each sample at limiting dilution to estimate reads per starting template. The Illumina HiSeq System generated sequencing reads of 87 bp. As for how the authors treated the data: PCR and sequencing errors were removed by a nearest neighbor algorithm that merged closely related sequences. TCR overlap was defined as the percentage of unique tumor TCR beta sequences that were also present in the same patient's peripheral blood. As stored in TCRdb, this immuneACCESS dataset retains in-frame rearrangements with V and J assigned. A fraction of the clones does not appear; measured against another copy, unresolved V genes explain less than half of the discrepancy, and the remainder lacks a known reason. V and J calls and clone size come straight from that table; D and trimming were deduced from the DNA. The sample profile shows approximately 90,000 clones; about 85% of them were found once. The ten most abundant clones make up 2.5% to 3% of the sample.

To be selected, patients needed enough residual fresh-frozen tumor tissue and more than two years of available survival data. Although molecular status otherwise differed among the glioblastoma patients, no patient had an isocitrate dehydrogenase mutation. PBMC were collected before vaccination, two weeks after the third vaccination, and at tumor progression if progression occurred. The Qiagen DNeasy Blood extraction Kit was used for extraction of genomic DNA. A note on this clone: It lacks a known antigen. One base away there is no much larger clone; base qualities are not given.

Points the paper makes about the study in general: The response model built on TCR overlap across three groups was characterized as speculative, with prospective validation still needed. The cohort was small and heterogeneous, with few patients having full blood and tumor sets and even fewer initial-recurrent tumor pairs. After dendritic cell vaccination, a higher estimated pretreatment TIL content predicted longer time to progression and overall survival. TCR clonality showed no direct relationship with survival, which suggests that a diverse polyclonal response may matter.

Sequenced material: blood, taken before dendritic cell vaccination. This TCR was sampled from a human donor with glioblastoma. The rearranged chain carries TRBV4-3 and TRBJ1-4; 8 of the junction bases match TRBD1. The sequenced DNA is TGCGCCAGCAGCCAAGATGAGGGACAGGAAAATGAAAAACTGTTTTTT. This is translated as CASSQDEGQENEKLFF.